These T cell receptor beta chains were read from a single sample in a study of cytomegalovirus exposure and HLA in healthy donors. Profiling relied on immunoSEQ multiplex PCR, and the TCRdb table lists in-frame clones only, not all of them. There are 100,000 to 150,000 clones in the sample; roughly 94% occur only once, and over 1% lies in the top ten. Sequencing used PBMCs. All receptors derive from a woman younger than 30 in good health and CMV-seronegative. The CDR3 runs from the conserved cysteine through the conserved F or W. A D gene is named only where the DNA matches it firmly. Some rows have no size entry. The others give once, few or many, or a class for an expanded clone.

cdr3_aa cdr3_nt v_call d_call j_call clone_size
CASSQEAQGYNEQFF TGCGCCAGCAGCCAAGAGGCGCAGGGCTACAATGAGCAGTTCTTC TRBV4-1 NA TRBJ2-1 NA
CASSLRHKETQYF TGTGCCAGCAGCTTGAGGCACAAAGAGACCCAGTACTTC TRBV11-3 NA TRBJ2-5 NA
CASSSTYEQYF TGTGCCAGCAGCTCTACTTACGAGCAGTACTTC TRBV7-9 NA TRBJ2-7 NA
CASSVGWGQSYTF TGTGCCAGCAGCGTAGGGTGGGGGCAGAGCTACACCTTC TRBV9 NA TRBJ1-2 NA
CASSFDGNEYEQYF TGCGCCAGCAGCTTTGACGGGAATGAATACGAGCAGTACTTC TRBV5-1 NA TRBJ2-7 NA
CASSLGLAPNEQFF TGTGCCAGCAGCTTGGGACTAGCGCCCAATGAGCAGTTCTTC TRBV5-6 TRBD2 TRBJ2-1 NA
CSATESYGYTF TGCAGTGCAACGGAGAGCTATGGCTACACCTTC TRBV20-1 NA TRBJ1-2 NA
CASSFRGFGSTDTQYF TGTGCCAGCAGTTTTAGGGGGTTCGGGAGCACAGATACGCAGTATTTT TRBV2 NA TRBJ2-3 NA
CASSRGTSGSRETQYF TGTGCCAGCAGCCGAGGGACTAGCGGGAGTCGAGAGACCCAGTACTTC TRBV5-8 TRBD2 TRBJ2-5 NA
CASSLGQGPNSNQPQHF TGCGCCAGCAGCCTGGGACAGGGACCAAATAGCAATCAGCCCCAGCATTTT TRBV4-1 TRBD1 TRBJ1-5 NA
CASSYSTNSGANVLTF TGTGCCAGCAGTTACTCTACTAACTCTGGGGCCAACGTCCTGACTTTC TRBV6-5 NA TRBJ2-6 NA
CASSTRGSAEAFF TGTGCCAGCAGTACCAGGGGGTCCGCTGAAGCTTTCTTT TRBV6-6 TRBD1 TRBJ1-1 NA
CAVGTGASYGYTF TGTGCCGTCGGGACAGGGGCCTCCTATGGCTACACCTTC TRBV6-5 TRBD1 TRBJ1-2 once
CASSEGGTSNYGYTF TGTGCCAGCAGTGAAGGAGGGACTTCCAACTATGGCTACACCTTC TRBV6-1 NA TRBJ1-2 NA
CASSGGVSYEQYF TGTGCCAGCAGTGGAGGCGTAAGCTACGAGCAGTACTTC TRBV25-1 NA TRBJ2-7 NA
CASSSSGGETQYF TGTGCCAGCAGTTCAAGCGGGGGTGAGACCCAGTACTTC TRBV28 TRBD2 TRBJ2-5 NA
CASSQDWTGLQPQHF TGCGCCAGCAGCCAAGATTGGACAGGGCTACAGCCCCAGCATTTT TRBV4-1 TRBD1 TRBJ1-5 many
CASRGPGQVWFRNTIYF TGCGCCAGCAGGGGGCCGGGACAGGTATGGTTTAGAAACACCATATATTTT TRBV10-1 TRBD1 TRBJ1-3 NA
CASRDSGSHEQYF TGTGCCAGCAGGGATAGCGGGAGCCACGAGCAGTACTTC TRBV2 TRBD2 TRBJ2-7 NA
CASSLTSGQETQYF TGTGCCAGCAGTTTAACTAGCGGACAAGAGACCCAGTACTTC TRBV28 TRBD2 TRBJ2-5 NA
CASSVGESGANVLTF TGTGCCAGCAGCGTAGGAGAGTCTGGGGCCAACGTCCTGACTTTC TRBV9 NA TRBJ2-6 NA
CASKGHSGANVLTF TGTGCCAGTAAGGGACACTCTGGGGCCAACGTCCTGACTTTC TRBV19 NA TRBJ2-6 NA
CASSLVRSRRGNYGYTF TGTGCCAGCAGCTTGGTCCGGTCAAGGAGGGGTAACTATGGCTACACCTTC TRBV5-5 NA TRBJ1-2 NA
CASSLGTSNYNEQFF TGTGCCAGCAGCTTAGGGACTAGCAACTACAATGAGCAGTTCTTC TRBV7-3 TRBD2 TRBJ2-1 NA
CAISESSDRLGNTIYF TGTGCCATCAGTGAGTCATCGGACAGGTTAGGAAACACCATATATTTT TRBV10-3 TRBD1 TRBJ1-3 once
CASSFGQTNEKLFF TGTGCCAGCAGCTTTGGGCAAACTAATGAAAAACTGTTTTTT TRBV5-6 NA TRBJ1-4 NA
CASSADRNTDTQYF TGTGCCAGCAGTGCGGACAGGAACACAGATACGCAGTATTTT TRBV6-4 TRBD1 TRBJ2-3 NA
CASTWVGGSQPQHF TGTGCCAGCACCTGGGTAGGGGGAAGCCAGCCCCAGCATTTT TRBV2 NA TRBJ1-5 NA
CASSNRDEKLFF TGTGCCAGCAGCAATCGAGATGAAAAACTGTTTTTT TRBV7-9 NA TRBJ1-4 NA
CASSPPSGGGYTF TGTGCCAGCAGCCCACCGTCCGGGGGAGGCTACACCTTC TRBV7-9 NA TRBJ1-2 once
CSFDRNLEAFF TGCAGTTTCGACAGGAACCTTGAAGCTTTCTTT TRBV20-1 NA TRBJ1-1 once
CASSAGLVLSSYEQYF TGTGCCAGTAGTGCAGGACTAGTCTTGAGCTCCTACGAGCAGTACTTC TRBV19 TRBD2 TRBJ2-7 NA
CASSFRGWANEQFF TGTGCCAGCAGTTTCAGGGGATGGGCCAATGAGCAGTTCTTC TRBV28 NA TRBJ2-1 NA
CAVAGTSGYDYTGELFF TGTGCCGTGGCCGGGACTAGCGGATACGATTACACCGGGGAGCTGTTTTTT TRBV10-3 TRBD2 TRBJ2-2 NA
CASRDSLNTEAFF TGTGCCAGCAGGGACAGCTTGAACACTGAAGCTTTCTTT TRBV28 NA TRBJ1-1 NA
CASSLTVRQGLSNQPQHF TGCGCCAGCAGCTTAACTGTGAGACAGGGGCTTTCAAATCAGCCCCAGCATTTT TRBV4-1 TRBD1 TRBJ1-5 NA
CASSGLAGGPETQYF TGTGCCAGCAGTGGACTAGCGGGGGGGCCAGAGACCCAGTACTTC TRBV6-1 TRBD2 TRBJ2-5 NA
CASSLSLTGSEQFF TGTGCCAGCAGTCTCAGTCTCACCGGGAGTGAGCAGTTCTTC TRBV27 NA TRBJ2-1 NA
CASQGPGTSLNSPLHF TGTGCCAGTCAAGGACCCGGGACAAGCCTTAATTCACCCCTCCACTTT TRBV18 NA TRBJ1-6 NA
CAIGGSGLSTDTQYF TGTGCCATCGGGGGAAGCGGGCTTAGCACAGATACGCAGTATTTT TRBV10-3 NA TRBJ2-3 once
CAWSAGRAGANVLTF TGTGCCTGGAGTGCCGGGAGGGCTGGGGCCAACGTCCTGACTTTC TRBV30 TRBD2 TRBJ2-6 NA
CASRTDRGRAGEQFF TGTGCCAGTAGGACAGACAGGGGGCGGGCCGGTGAGCAGTTCTTC TRBV19 TRBD1 TRBJ2-1 NA
CASNFGGYEQYF TGTGCCAGCAACTTCGGGGGCTACGAGCAGTACTTC TRBV25-1 NA TRBJ2-7 NA
CASSVGAAGSSYEQYF TGTGCCAGCAGCGTAGGGGCAGCGGGGTCTTCCTACGAGCAGTACTTC TRBV9 TRBD2 TRBJ2-7 NA
CASNALGQGMYEQFF TGTGCCAGCAACGCCCTGGGACAGGGGATGTATGAGCAGTTCTTC TRBV7-9 TRBD1 TRBJ2-1 NA